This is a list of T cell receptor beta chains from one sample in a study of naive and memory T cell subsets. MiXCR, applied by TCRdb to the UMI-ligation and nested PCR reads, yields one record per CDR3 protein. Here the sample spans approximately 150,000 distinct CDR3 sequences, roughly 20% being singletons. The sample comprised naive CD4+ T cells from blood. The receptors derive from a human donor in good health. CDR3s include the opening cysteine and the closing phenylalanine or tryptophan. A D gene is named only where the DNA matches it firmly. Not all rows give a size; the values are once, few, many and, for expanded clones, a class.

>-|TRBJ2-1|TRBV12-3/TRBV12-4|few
TGTGCCAGCAGTTTTTCTAGCAAGGATGAGCAGTTCTTC
CASSFSSKDEQFF
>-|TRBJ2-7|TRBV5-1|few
TGCGCCAGCAGTCTCAACGGATTCTACGAGCAGTACTTC
CASSLNGFYEQYF
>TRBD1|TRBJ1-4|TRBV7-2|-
TGTGCCAGCAGCCAGACAGGGTTAAATGAAAAACTGTTTTTT
CASSQTGLNEKLFF
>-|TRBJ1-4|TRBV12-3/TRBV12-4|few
TGTGCCAGCAGTTTGATTACCGTTGAAAAACTGTTTTTT
CASSLITVEKLFF
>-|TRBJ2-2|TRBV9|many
TGTGCCAGCACCCCCCGGCTAGCGAGTACCGGGGAGCTGTTTTTT
CASTPRLASTGELFF
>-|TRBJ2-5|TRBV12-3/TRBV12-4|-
TGTGCCAGTTCCCTCGTCGAAGGGACCCAGTACTTC
CASSLVEGTQYF
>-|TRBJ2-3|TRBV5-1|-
TGCGCCAGCACCCCAGGCGGGCGGCTGGATACGCAGTATTTT
CASTPGGRLDTQYF
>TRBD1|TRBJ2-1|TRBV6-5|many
TGTGCCAGCAGTTACCGGGACAGCTCCTACAATGAGCAGTTCTTC
CASSYRDSSYNEQFF
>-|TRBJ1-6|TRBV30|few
TGTGCCTGGAGTCTCGGACTAGGGGGTATAAATTCACCCCTCCACTTT
CAWSLGLGGINSPLHF
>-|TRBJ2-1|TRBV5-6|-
TGTGCCAGCAGCTTTTCCCAATATGAGCAGTTCTTC
CASSFSQYEQFF
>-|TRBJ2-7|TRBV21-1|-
TGTGCCAGCAGCACGGGGGGTAGCGGGTCCTACGAGCAGTACTTC
CASSTGGSGSYEQYF
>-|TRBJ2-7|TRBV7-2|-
TGTGCCAGCAGCTTAGCGTATCACCGGACTCCCTACGAGCAGTACTTC
CASSLAYHRTPYEQYF
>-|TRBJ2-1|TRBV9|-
TGTGCCAGCAGCCCTCTTAACAATGAGCAGTTCTTC
CASSPLNNEQFF
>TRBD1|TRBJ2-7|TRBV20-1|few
TGCAGTGCTGGGACAGGGGAGTTTGACGAGCAGTACTTC
CSAGTGEFDEQYF
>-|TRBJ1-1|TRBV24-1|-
TGTGCCACCAGTGACCGACAAGCCCAGGTGAACACTGAAGCTTTCTTT
CATSDRQAQVNTEAFF
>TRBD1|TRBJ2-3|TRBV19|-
TGTGCCAGTAGTAGAGACAGGGCCACAGATACGCAGTATTTT
CASSRDRATDTQYF
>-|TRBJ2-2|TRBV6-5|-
TGTGCCAGCAGTTTACACCGGGCGAACACCGGGGAGCTGTTTTTT
CASSLHRANTGELFF
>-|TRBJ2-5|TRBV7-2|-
TGTGCCACCCGCCAGGGCGGGAAAGAGACCCAGTACTTC
CATRQGGKETQYF
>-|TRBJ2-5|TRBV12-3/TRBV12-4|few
TGTGCCAGCAGCCAGGACAGCCAAGAGACCCAGTACTTC
CASSQDSQETQYF
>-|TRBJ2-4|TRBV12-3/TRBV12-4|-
TGTGCCAGCAGTGATACAGGGTATTCCAAAAACATTCAGTACTTC
CASSDTGYSKNIQYF
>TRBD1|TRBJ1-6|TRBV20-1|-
TGCAGTGCTAGAGATCAGGGGGAGGGCTCCTATAATTCACCCCTCCACTTT
CSARDQGEGSYNSPLHF
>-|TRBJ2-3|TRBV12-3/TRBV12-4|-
TGTGCCAGCAGGGCCTTAGTCAGTACGCAGTATTTT
CASRALVSTQYF
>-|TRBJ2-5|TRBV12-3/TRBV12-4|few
TGTGCCAGCAGTTGGGGAAGGTCAGAGACCCAGTACTTC
CASSWGRSETQYF
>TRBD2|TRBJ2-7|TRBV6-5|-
TGTGCCAGCAGTTACTCGGCGGGAGGGACCTACGAGCAGTACTTC
CASSYSAGGTYEQYF
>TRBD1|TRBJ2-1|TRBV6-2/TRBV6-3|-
TGTGCCAGCAGTTACGCTCAGGGGGCCACGGCTGGCCGGCAAGAGCAGTTCTTC
CASSYAQGATAGRQEQFF
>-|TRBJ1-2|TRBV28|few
TGTGCCAGCTCCCGACAGGTCGACTATGGCTACACCTTC
CASSRQVDYGYTF